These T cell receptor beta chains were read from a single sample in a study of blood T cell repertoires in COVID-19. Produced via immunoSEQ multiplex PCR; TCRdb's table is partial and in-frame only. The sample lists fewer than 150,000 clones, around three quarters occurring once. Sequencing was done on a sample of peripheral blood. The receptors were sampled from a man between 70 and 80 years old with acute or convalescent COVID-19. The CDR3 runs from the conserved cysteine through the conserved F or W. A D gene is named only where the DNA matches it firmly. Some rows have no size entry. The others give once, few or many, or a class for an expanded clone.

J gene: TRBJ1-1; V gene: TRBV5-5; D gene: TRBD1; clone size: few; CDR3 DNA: TGTGCCAGCAGCCACGGGACAGGGGATTCGGAAGCTTTCTTT; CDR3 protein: CASSHGTGDSEAFF
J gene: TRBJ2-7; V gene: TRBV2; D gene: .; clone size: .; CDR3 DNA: TGTGCCAGCACCGTGGGGGCCGGGGAGCAGTACTTC; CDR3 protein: CASTVGAGEQYF
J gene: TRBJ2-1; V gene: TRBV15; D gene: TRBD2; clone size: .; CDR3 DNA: TGTGCCACCAGCAGAGATATGGCTAGCGGGAGTAATGAGCAGTTCTTC; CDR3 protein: CATSRDMASGSNEQFF
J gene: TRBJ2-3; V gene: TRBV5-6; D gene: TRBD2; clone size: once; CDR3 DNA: TGTGCCAGCAACTCGGGACTAGCGGGGTCGATCACAGATACGCAGTATTTT; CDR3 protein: CASNSGLAGSITDTQYF
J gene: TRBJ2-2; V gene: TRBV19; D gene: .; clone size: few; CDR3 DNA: TGTGCCAGTATACCCCCCCCGGGTAACACCGGGGAGCTGTTTTTT; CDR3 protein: CASIPPPGNTGELFF
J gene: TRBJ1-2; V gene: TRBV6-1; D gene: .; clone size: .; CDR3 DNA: TGTGCCAGCAGTGAACAGGGAGGCATAAGGTATGGCTACACCTTC; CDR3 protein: CASSEQGGIRYGYTF
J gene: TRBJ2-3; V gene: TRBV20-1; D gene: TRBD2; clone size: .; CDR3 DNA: TGCAGTGCTAGTCCGATAGCGGGAGCCGCAGATACGCAGTATTTT; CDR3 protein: CSASPIAGAADTQYF
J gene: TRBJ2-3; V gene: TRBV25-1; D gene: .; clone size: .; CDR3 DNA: TGTGCCAGCAGTGCGACTCACGGGGTTGCAGATACGCAGTATTTT; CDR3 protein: CASSATHGVADTQYF
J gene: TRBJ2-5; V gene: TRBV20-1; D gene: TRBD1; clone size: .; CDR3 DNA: TGCAGTGCGCGACAGGGTCGTGGGTACTTC; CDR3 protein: CSARQGRGYF
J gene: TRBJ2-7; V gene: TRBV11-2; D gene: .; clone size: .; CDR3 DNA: TGTGCCAGCAGCCCGGTGAGGCGGTACGAGCAGTACTTC; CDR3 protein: CASSPVRRYEQYF
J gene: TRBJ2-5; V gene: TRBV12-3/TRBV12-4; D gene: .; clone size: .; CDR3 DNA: TGTGCCAGCAGTTTAGGCGGAATGGGGACCCAGTACTTC; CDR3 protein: CASSLGGMGTQYF
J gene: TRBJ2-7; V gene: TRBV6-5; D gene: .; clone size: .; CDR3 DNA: TGTGCCAGCAGCCCCAGGGGCTACGAGCAGTACTTC; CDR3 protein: CASSPRGYEQYF
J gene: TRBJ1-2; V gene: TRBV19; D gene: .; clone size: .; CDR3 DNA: TGTGCCAGTAGTAGAGGACAGACTAACTATGGCTACACCTTC; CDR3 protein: CASSRGQTNYGYTF
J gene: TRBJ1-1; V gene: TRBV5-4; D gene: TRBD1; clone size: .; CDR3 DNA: TGTGCCAGCAGCCAGGGACAGAGGAACACTGAAGCTTTCTTT; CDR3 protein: CASSQGQRNTEAFF
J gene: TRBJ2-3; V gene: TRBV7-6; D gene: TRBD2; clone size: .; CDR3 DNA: TGTGCCAGCAGCCCTCTTACTAGCGGGGGCACAGATACGCAGTATTTT; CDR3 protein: CASSPLTSGGTDTQYF
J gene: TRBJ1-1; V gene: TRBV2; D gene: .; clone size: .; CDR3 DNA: TGTGCCAGCAGTGAAGGTCAGGCTTTCGCTGAAGCTTTCTTT; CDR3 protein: CASSEGQAFAEAFF
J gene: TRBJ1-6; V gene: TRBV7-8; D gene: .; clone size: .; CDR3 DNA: TGTGCCAGCAGCTTATCCGGGACTCGCCAACCCCTCCACTTT; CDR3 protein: CASSLSGTRQPLHF
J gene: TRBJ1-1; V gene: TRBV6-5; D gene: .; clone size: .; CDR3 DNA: TGTGCCAGCAGTTACTCGGGAGTGAGCACTGAAGCTTTCTTT; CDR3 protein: CASSYSGVSTEAFF
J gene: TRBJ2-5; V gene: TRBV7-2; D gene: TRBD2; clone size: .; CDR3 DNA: TGTGCCAGCAGCTCTGGACTAGCGGGCCACCTAGGGGCCCAGTACTTC; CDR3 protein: CASSSGLAGHLGAQYF
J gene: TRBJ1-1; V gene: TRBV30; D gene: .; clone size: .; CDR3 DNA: TGTGCCTGGAGTGTACCGGGCAGGGTTGGCACTGAAGCTTTCTTT; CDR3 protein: CAWSVPGRVGTEAFF
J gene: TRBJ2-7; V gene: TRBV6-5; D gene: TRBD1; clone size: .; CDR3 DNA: TGTGCCAGCAGTTGGACAGGGGAGACCTACGAGCAGTACTTC; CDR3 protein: CASSWTGETYEQYF
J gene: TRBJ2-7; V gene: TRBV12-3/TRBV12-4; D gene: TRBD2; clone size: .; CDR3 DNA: TGTGCCAGCAGTTCCCGGGAGGGCTTCGAGCAGTACTTC; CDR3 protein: CASSSREGFEQYF
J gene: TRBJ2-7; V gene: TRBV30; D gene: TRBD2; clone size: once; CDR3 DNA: TGTGCCTGGAGTGTACTAGCGGGGAACGAGCAGTACTTC; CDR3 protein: CAWSVLAGNEQYF
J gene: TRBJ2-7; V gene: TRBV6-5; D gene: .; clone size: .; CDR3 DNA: TGTGCCAGCAGTTACTCAGAGGGAATTGGGCGCGAGCAGTACTTC; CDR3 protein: CASSYSEGIGREQYF
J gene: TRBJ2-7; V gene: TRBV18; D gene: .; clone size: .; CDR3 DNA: TGTGCCAGCTCACCACCGGGGACAAGAGAGCAGTACTTC; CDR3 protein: CASSPPGTREQYF
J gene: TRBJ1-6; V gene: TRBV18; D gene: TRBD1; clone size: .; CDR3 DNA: TGTGCCAGCTCACCAGGTTCGATAGGACAGGGAGGTTCACCCCTCCACTTT; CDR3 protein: CASSPGSIGQGGSPLHF
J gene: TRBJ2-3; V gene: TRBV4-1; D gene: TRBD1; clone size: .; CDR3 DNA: TGCGCCAGCAGCTCCTATACGACAGGGACCACAGATACGCAGTATTTT; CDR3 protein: CASSSYTTGTTDTQYF
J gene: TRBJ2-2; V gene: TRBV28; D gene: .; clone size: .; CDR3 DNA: TGTGCCAGCAACAATGCCGGGGAGCTGTTTTTT; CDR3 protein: CASNNAGELFF
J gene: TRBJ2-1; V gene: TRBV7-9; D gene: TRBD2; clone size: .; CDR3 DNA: TGTGCCAGCAGCTTATTTTTTAGCGGGGGGAATCCCAGTGAGCAGTTCTTC; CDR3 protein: CASSLFFSGGNPSEQFF
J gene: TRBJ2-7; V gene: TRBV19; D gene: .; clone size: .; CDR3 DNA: TGTGCCAGTAGTTGGTCGGGGGCCTACGAGCAGTACTTC; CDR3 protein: CASSWSGAYEQYF
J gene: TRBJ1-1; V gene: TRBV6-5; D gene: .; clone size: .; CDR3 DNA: TGTGCCAGCAGTTATACGCGTACCTCGTTTTTCTTT; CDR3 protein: CASSYTRTSFFF
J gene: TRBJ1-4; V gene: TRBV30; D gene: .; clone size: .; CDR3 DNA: TGTGCCTGGTCGCCGGGACATAATTATGAAAAACTGTTTTTT; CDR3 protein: CAWSPGHNYEKLFF
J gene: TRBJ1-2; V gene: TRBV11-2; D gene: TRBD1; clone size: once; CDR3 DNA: TGTGCCAGCAGTCTAAACAGGGGGCTCGGCTATGGCTACACCTTC; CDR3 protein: CASSLNRGLGYGYTF
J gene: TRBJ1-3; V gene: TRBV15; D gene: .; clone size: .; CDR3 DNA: TGTGCCACCAGCAGAGTTATGGTACAGGGAGCTGGAAACACCATATATTTT; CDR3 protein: CATSRVMVQGAGNTIYF
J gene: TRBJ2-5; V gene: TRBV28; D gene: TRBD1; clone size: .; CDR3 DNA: TGTGCCAGCAGTCCAGGACAGGGAGAGACCCAGTACTTC; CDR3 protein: CASSPGQGETQYF
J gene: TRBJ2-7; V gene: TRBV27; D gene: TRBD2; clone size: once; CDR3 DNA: TGTGCCAGCAGTTCCAGTGCGGGAGTTGGCTACGAGCAGTACTTC; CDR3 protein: CASSSSAGVGYEQYF
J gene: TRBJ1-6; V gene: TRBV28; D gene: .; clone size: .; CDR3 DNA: TGTGCCAGCGGACAGAGCTCCTATAATTCACCCCTCCACTTT; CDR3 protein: CASGQSSYNSPLHF
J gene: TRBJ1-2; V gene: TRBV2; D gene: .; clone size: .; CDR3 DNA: TGTGCCACCGATGGAGGCGGTGGCTACACCTTC; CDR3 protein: CATDGGGGYTF
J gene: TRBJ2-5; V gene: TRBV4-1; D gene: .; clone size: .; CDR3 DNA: TGCGCCAGCAGCCTTCAGGGGTTCCAAGAGACCCAGTACTTC; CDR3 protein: CASSLQGFQETQYF
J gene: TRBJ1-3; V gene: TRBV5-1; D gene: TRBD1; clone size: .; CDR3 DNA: TGCGCCAGCAGCTTGACAGGGGACTCTGGAAACACCATATATTTT; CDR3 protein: CASSLTGDSGNTIYF
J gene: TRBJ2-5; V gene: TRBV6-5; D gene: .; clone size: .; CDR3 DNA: TGTGCCAGCAGACTTAAGACAGGCGACCAAGAGACCCAGTACTTC; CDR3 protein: CASRLKTGDQETQYF
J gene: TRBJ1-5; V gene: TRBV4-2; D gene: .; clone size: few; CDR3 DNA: TGTGCCAGCAGCCAAGAAACGGGATATCAGCCCCAGCATTTT; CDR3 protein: CASSQETGYQPQHF
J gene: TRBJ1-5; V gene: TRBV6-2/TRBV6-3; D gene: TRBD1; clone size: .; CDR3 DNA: TGTGCCAGCAGTTACGACACCAGCAAGGGACAGGGCGGACTCCATCAGCCCCAGCATTTT; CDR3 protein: CASSYDTSKGQGGLHQPQHF
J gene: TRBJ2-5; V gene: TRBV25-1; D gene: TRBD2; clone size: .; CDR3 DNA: TGTGCCAGCATCCCCCAGGGAGGGTGGGAGACCCAGTACTTC; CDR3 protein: CASIPQGGWETQYF
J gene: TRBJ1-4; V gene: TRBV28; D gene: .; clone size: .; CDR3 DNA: TGTGCCAGCAGTTTCGACATAAACCTGGAAAAACTGTTTTTT; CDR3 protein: CASSFDINLEKLFF
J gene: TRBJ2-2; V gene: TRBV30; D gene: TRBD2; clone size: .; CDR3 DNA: TGTGCCTCCCGACTAGCGGGAGACACCGGGGAGCTGTTTTTT; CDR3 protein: CASRLAGDTGELFF
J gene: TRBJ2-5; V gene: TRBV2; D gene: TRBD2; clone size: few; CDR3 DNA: TGTGGCGGGGGAGCCCAAGAGACCCAGTACTTC; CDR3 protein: CGGGAQETQYF
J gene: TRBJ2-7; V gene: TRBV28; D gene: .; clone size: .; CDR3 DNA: TGTGCCAGCAGTTTCATCCTAGCGCCGTACGAGCAGTACTTC; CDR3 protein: CASSFILAPYEQYF
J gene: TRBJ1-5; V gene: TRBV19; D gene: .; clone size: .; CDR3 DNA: TGTGCCAGTAGCCACAGGGATTTAAAGCAGCCCCAGCATTTT; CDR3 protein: CASSHRDLKQPQHF
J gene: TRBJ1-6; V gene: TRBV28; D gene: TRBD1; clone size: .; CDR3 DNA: TGTGCCAGCAGTAAACCGACGAGGCTCCGGGACAGGGTAGGATCACCCCTCCACTTT; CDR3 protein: CASSKPTRLRDRVGSPLHF
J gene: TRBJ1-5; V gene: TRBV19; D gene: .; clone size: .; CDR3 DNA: TGTGCCAGTAGTGGCAGGGGCGATTATAGCAATCAGCCCCAGCATTTT; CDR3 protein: CASSGRGDYSNQPQHF
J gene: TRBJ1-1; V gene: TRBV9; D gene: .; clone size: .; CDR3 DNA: TGTGCCAGCAGCGTAGGGCCGAACACTGAAGCTTTCTTT; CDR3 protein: CASSVGPNTEAFF
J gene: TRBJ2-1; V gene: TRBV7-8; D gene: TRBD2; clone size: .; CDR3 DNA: TGTGCCAGCAGCCAGACTAGCGGGGGGGCCCTGAGCTCCTACAATGAGCAGTTCTTC; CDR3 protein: CASSQTSGGALSSYNEQFF
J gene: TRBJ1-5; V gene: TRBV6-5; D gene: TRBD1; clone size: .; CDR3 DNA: TGTGCCAGCAGTTACTCCCGGACAGGTGGCAATCAGCCCCAGCATTTT; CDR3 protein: CASSYSRTGGNQPQHF
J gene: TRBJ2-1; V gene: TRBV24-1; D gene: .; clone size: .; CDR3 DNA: TGTGCCACCAGTGATTTGGAGCCCGGGAGTGAGCAGTTCTTC; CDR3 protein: CATSDLEPGSEQFF
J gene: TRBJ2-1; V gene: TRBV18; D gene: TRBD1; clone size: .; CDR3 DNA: TGTGCCAGCTCACAGGGACAGGATTTCTCCAATGAGCAGTTCTTC; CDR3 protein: CASSQGQDFSNEQFF
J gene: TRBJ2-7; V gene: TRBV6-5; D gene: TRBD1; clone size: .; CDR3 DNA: TGTGCCAGCAGTAAGGACAGGGATGCTTACGAGCAGTACTTC; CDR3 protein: CASSKDRDAYEQYF
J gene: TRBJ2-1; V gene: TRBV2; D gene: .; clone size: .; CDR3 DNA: TGTGCCAGCAGTGTGGAGTACTACAATGAGCAGTTCTTC; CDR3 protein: CASSVEYYNEQFF
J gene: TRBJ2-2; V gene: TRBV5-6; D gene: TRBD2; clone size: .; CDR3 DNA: TGTGCCAGCAGCGTAGTGATAGGGACTAGCGGAAACACCGGGGAGCTGTTTTTT; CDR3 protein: CASSVVIGTSGNTGELFF